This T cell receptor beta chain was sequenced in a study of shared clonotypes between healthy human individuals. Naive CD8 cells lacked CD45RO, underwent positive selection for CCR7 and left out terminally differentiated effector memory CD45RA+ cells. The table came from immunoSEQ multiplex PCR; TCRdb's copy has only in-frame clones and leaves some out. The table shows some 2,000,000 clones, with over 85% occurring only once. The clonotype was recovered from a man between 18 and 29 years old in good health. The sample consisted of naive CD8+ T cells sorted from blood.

CDR3 protein: CATYDRANQPQHF. The CDR3 DNA sequence: TGTGCCACCTATGACAGGGCCAATCAGCCCCAGCATTTT. The rearrangement links TRBV9 to TRBJ1-5; 7 bases match TRBD1. V was pared by 9 bases and J by 3 bases, with 6 bases of the junction left unmatched. The CDR3 is made up of 13 amino acids. Germline V lookup: CDR1 SGDLS, CDR2 YYNGEE.